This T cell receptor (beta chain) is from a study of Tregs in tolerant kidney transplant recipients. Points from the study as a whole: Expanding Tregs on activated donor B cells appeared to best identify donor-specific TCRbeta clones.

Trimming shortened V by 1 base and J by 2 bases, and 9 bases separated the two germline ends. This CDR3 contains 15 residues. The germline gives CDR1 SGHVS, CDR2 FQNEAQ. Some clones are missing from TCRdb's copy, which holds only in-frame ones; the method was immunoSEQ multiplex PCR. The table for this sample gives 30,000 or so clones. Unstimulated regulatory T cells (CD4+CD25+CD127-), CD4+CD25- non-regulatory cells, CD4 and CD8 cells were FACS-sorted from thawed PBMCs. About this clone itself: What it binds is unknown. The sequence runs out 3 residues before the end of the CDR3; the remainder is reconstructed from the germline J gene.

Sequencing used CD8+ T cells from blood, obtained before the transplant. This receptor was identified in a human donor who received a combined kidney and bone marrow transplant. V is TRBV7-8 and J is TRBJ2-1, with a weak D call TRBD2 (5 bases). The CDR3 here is CASSLEADAYNEQFF. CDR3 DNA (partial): TGTGCCAGCAGCTTAGAAGCGGACGCCTACAATGAG.